The 5 T cell receptor beta chains below come from one sample, sequenced in a study of T cells after yellow fever vaccination. Via MiXCR, TCRdb re-called the 5' RACE reads, giving one row per CDR3 protein. Found here are some 300,000 distinct CDR3 sequences, 8.5% to 10% of them singletons; the top ten hold about 3%. Source: CD4+ T cells sorted from PBMCs, taken 5 days after the yellow fever booster vaccination. These receptors were obtained from a man aged 18 to 30 who received the YFV17D yellow fever vaccine.

This clonotype was picked up a small number of times. The chain carries TRBV5-1 and TRBJ1-1; tentatively, D is TRBD1 (5 bases). CDR1 SGHRS and CDR2 YFSETQ come from the germline V gene. V was cut by 5 bases and J by 1 base, with 12 bases left in between. The CDR3 is 14 amino acids. This CDR3 reads CASSRGTPNTEAFF. The CDR3, as DNA: TGCGCCAGCAGTCGCGGGACCCCGAACACTGAAGCTTTCTTT.

This chain joins TRBV11-2 and TRBJ1-6, with a tentative D call TRBD1 (6 bases). The CDR3 length is 15 residues. V gave up 7 bases and J gave up 7 bases, with 17 bases separating them. The germline gives CDR1 SGHAT, CDR2 FQNNGV. This CDR3 reads CASTETQGLNSPLHF. The CDR3 region has the DNA TGTGCCAGCACCGAGACACAGGGATTGAATTCACCCCTCCACTTT.

This clonotype was seen only a few times. The CDR3 coding sequence is TGTGCCAGTAGACCACCGGGACAGGGAAACAATGAGCAGTTCTTC. This codes for CASRPPGQGNNEQFF. The chain links TRBV19 to TRBJ2-1, with 9 positions matching TRBD1. This CDR3 contains 15 residues. The J segment lost 5 bases and the V segment lost 6 bases, leaving 8 bases of the junction unmatched. The V gene's germline CDR1 is LNHDA and CDR2 SQIVND (reference sequence).

DNA of the CDR3: TGCGCCAGCAGCCAAGGGTTGGGGGGACAGACGACTGGAAACACCATATATTTT. Its translation is CASSQGLGGQTTGNTIYF. The V call is TRBV4-1, the J call TRBJ1-3; 7 bases map to TRBD1. Germline loops: CDR1 MGHRA, CDR2 YSYEKL. This CDR3 is built from 18 residues. V lost 1 base and J lost 2; bases outside the gene matches: 11.

The rearrangement uses TRBV2 and TRBJ2-5; 9 nucleotides match TRBD2. Per germline, CDR1 SNHLY and CDR2 FYNNEI. CDR3 length: 16 residues. With V trimmed by 5 bases and J by 1 base, 8 bases remained unmatched. The CDR3 here is CASSTLSGGPQETQYF. The CDR3, as DNA: TGTGCCAGCAGTACCTTAAGCGGGGGGCCCCAAGAGACCCAGTACTTC.